This T cell receptor (beta chain) was documented in a study of blood T cells in healthy people across ages. Broader study findings: Long-lived and aged donors differed, with more naive CD4+ cells and higher diversity in the long-lived.

Germline values: CDR1 SGHTA, CDR2 FQGTGA. V lost 5 bases and J 5 bases, leaving 13 bases between the germline ends. CDR3 length: 13 residues. Extraction of total RNA produced a minimum of 5 micrograms from each sample. As regards this clonotype: Its matching antigen is unknown.

Using a J-beta primer mix together with a sample-barcoded 5' primer, a second PCR was run for roughly 6 to 12 cycles. TCRdb recomputed calls from the 5' RACE reads with MiXCR, one row per CDR3 protein. The repertoire holds hundreds of thousands of distinct CDR3 sequences, with under 80% as singletons. This sequence was found in a man between 25 and 39 years old in good health. The chain uses TRBV7-3 and TRBJ2-7, with D tentatively TRBD1 (5 bases). The sample consisted of blood. CDR3 coding DNA: TGTGCCAGCAGCGAAGCTAACAGGAACGAGCAGTACTTC. It encodes CASSEANRNEQYF.